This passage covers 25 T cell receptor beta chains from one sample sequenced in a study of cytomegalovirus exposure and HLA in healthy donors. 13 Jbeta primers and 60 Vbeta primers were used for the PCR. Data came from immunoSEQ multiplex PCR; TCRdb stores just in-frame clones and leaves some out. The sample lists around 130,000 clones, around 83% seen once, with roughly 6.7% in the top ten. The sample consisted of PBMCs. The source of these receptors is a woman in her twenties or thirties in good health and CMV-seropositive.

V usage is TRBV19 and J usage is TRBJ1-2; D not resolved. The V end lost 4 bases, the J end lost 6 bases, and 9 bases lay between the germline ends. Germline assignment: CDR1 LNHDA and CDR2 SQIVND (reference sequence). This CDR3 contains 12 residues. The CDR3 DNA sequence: TGTGCCAGTAGTAGGGTGGAGGATGGCTACACCTTC. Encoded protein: CASSRVEDGYTF. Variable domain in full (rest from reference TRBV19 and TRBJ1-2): DGGITQSPKYLFRKEGQNVTLSCEQNLNHDAMYWYRQDPGQGLRLIYYSQIVNDFQKGDIAEGYSVSREKKESFPLTVTSAQKNPTAFYLCASSRVEDGYTFGSGTRLTVV.

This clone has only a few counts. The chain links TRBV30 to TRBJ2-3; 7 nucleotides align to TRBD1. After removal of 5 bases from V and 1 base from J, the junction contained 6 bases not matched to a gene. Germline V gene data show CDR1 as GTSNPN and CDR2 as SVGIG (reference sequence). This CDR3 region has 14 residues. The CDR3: CAWGRQGGTDTQYF. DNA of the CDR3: TGTGCCTGGGGACGGCAGGGGGGCACAGATACGCAGTATTTT.

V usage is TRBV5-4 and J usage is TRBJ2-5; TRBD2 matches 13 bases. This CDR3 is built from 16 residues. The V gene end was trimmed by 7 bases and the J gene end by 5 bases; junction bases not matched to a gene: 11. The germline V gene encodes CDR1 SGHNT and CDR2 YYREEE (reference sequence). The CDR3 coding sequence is TGTGCCAGCGCAACCGGGACTAGCGGGGTAGAGGAGACCCAGTACTTC. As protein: CASATGTSGVEETQYF.

Here the CDR3 reads CAWSPGLVFNEQYF. For the CDR3, the DNA is TGTGCCTGGAGCCCGGGACTAGTTTTCAACGAGCAGTACTTC. This chain joins TRBV30 and TRBJ2-7, with TRBD2 matching 8 bases. Per the germline V gene, CDR1 is GTSNPN and CDR2 is SVGIG (reference sequence). J lost 5 bases, V lost 3 bases, and 9 bases had no gene match. This CDR3 contains 14 residues.

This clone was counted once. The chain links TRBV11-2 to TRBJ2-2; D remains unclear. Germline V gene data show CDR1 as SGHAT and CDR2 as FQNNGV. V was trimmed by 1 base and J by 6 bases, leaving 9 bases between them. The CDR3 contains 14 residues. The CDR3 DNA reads TGTGCCAGCAGCTTAGGTGGCCTAGCCGGGGAGCTGTTTTTT. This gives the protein CASSLGGLAGELFF.

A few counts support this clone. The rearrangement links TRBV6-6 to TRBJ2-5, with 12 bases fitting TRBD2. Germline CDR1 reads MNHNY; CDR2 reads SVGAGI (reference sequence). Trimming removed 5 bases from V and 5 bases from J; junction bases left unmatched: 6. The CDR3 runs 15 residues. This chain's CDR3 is CASSGPSGGVETQYF. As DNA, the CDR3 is TGTGCCAGCAGTGGTCCTAGCGGGGGGGTGGAGACCCAGTACTTC.

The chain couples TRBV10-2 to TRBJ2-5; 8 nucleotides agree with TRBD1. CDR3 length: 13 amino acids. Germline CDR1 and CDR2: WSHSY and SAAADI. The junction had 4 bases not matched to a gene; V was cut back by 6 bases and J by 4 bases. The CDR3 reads CASRGQGTETQYF. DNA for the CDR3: TGCGCCAGCAGAGGACAGGGTACAGAGACCCAGTACTTC.

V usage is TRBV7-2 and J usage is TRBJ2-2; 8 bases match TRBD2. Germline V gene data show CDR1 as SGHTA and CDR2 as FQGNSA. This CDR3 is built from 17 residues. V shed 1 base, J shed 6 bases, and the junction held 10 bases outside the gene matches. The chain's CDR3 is CASSLVRTSRWAGELFF. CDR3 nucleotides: TGTGCCAGCAGCTTAGTCCGGACTAGCAGATGGGCCGGGGAGCTGTTTTTT.

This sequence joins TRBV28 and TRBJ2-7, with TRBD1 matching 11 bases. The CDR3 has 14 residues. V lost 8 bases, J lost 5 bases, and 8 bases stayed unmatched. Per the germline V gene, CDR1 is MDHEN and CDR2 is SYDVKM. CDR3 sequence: CASRWTGGLDEQYF. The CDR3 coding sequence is TGTGCCAGCCGATGGACAGGGGGCCTGGACGAGCAGTACTTC.

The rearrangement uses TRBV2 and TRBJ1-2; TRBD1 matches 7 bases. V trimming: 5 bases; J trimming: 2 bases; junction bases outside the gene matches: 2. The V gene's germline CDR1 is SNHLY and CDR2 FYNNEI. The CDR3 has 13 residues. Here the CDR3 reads CASSPGQNYGYTF. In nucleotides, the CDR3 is TGTGCCAGCAGTCCGGGACAGAACTATGGCTACACCTTC.

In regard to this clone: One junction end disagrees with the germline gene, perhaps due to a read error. The CDR3 region has the DNA TGTGCCAGTAGCTGGGGACAGGGCGGGAATCAGCCCCAGAATTTT. It codes for CASSWGQGGNQPQNF. This chain connects TRBV19 to TRBJ1-5, with 9 positions matching TRBD1. Germline lookup yields CDR1 LNHDA and CDR2 SQIVND (reference sequence). This CDR3 region has 15 residues.

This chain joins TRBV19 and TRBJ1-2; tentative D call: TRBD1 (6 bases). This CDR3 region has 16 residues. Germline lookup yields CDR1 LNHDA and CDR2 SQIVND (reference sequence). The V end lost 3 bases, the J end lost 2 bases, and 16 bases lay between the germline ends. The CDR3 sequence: CASSIGPGGKNYGYTF. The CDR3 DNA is TGTGCCAGTAGTATCGGGCCTGGGGGCAAAAACTATGGCTACACCTTC.

In DNA form, the CDR3 reads TGCGCCAGCAGCAACGGACAGGGCTACTCCTACGAGCAGTACTTC. This gives the protein CASSNGQGYSYEQYF. The chain has TRBV5-1 and TRBJ2-7, with 8 bases lining up with TRBD1. Germline CDR1 and CDR2: SGHRS and YFSETQ. V lost 4 bases to trimming and J lost 0 bases; unmatched junction nucleotides: 6. This CDR3 contains 15 residues. Complete variable domain (other parts from reference TRBV5-1 and TRBJ2-7): KAGVTQTPRYLIKTRGQQVTLSCSPISGHRSVSWYQQTPGQGLQFLFEYFSETQRNKGNFPGRFSGRQFSNSRSEMNVSTLELGDSALYLCASSNGQGYSYEQYFGPGTRLTVT.

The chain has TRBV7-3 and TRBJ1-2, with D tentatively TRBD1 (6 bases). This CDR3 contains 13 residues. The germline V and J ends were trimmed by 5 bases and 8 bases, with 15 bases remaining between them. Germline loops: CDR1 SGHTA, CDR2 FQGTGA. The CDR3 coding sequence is TGTGCCAGCAGCCCAGACAGGTCGGAAGGCTACACCTTC. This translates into CASSPDRSEGYTF. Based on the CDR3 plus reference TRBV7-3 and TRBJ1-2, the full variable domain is GAGVSQTPSNKVTEKGKYVELRCDPISGHTALYWYRQSLGQGPEFLIYFQGTGAADDSGLPNDRFFAVRPEGSVSTLKIQRTERGDSAVYLCASSPDRSEGYTFGSGTRLTVV.

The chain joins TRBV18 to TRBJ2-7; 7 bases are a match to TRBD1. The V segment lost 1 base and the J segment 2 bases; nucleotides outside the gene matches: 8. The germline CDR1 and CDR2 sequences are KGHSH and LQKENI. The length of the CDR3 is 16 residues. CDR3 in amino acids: CASSPLDRATPYEQYF. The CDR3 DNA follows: TGTGCCAGCTCACCACTCGACAGGGCAACTCCCTACGAGCAGTACTTC.

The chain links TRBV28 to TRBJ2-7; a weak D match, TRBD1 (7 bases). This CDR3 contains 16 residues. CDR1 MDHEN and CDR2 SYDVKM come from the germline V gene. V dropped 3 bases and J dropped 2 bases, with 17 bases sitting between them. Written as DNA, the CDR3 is TGTGCCAGCAGTTTCGGCCCGAGCAGGGGGGCCTACGAGCAGTACTTC. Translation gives CASSFGPSRGAYEQYF.

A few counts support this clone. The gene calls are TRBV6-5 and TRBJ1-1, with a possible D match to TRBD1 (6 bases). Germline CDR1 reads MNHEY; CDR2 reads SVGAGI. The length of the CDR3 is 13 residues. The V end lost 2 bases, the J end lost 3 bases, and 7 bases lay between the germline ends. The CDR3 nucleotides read TGTGCCAGCAGTTACAGGGGGTACACTGAAGCTTTCTTT. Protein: CASSYRGYTEAFF.

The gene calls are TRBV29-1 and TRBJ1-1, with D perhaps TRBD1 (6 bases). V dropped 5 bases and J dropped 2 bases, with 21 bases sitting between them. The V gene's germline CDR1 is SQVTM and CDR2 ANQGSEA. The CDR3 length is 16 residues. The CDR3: CSVRHPNREGNTEAFF. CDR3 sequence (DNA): TGCAGCGTTCGACATCCGAACAGGGAGGGAAACACTGAAGCTTTCTTT.

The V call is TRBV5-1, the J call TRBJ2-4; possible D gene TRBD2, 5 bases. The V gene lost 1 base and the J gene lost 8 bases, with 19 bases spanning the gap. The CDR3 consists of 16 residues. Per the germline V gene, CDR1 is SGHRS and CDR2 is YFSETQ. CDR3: CASSLNPGNLLDIQYF. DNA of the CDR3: TGCGCCAGCAGCTTGAACCCGGGGAATCTTCTCGACATTCAGTACTTC.

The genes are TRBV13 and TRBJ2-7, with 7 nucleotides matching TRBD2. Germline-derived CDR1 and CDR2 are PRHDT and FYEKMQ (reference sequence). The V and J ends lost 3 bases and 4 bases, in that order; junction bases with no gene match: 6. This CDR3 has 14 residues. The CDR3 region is CASSFTGGLYEQYF. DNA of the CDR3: TGTGCCAGCAGCTTTACGGGGGGACTTTACGAGCAGTACTTC.

CDR3 loop: CASSKGQGTGNTIYF. The CDR3 DNA is TGCGCCAGCAGCAAGGGACAGGGGACAGGCAACACCATATATTTT. The rearrangement links TRBV5-1 to TRBJ1-3; 10 bases are a match to TRBD1. V lost 4 bases and J lost 7; bases outside the gene matches: 8. The CDR3 consists of 15 residues. Germline V gene lookup returns CDR1 SGHRS and CDR2 YFSETQ.

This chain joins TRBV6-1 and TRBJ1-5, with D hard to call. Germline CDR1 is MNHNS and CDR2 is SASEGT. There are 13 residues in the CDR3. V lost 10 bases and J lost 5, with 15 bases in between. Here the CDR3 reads CAIGERGDQPQHF. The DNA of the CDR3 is TGTGCCATTGGAGAACGCGGAGATCAGCCCCAGCATTTT.

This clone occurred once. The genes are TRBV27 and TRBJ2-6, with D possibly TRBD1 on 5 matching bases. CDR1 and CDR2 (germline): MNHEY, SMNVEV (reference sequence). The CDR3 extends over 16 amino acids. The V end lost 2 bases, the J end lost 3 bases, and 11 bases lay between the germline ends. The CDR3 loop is CASSLSAGFGANVLTF. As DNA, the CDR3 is TGTGCCAGCAGTTTAAGTGCAGGGTTTGGGGCCAACGTCCTGACTTTC.

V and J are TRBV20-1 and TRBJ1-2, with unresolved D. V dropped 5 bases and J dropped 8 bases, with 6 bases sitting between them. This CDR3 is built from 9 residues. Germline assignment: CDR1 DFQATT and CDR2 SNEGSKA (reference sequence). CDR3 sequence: CSAQWGYTF. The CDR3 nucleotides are TGCAGTGCTCAGTGGGGCTACACCTTC.

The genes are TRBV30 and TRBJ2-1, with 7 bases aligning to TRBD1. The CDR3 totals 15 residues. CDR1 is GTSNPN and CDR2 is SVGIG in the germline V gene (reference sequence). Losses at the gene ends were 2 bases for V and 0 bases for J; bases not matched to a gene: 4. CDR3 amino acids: CAWSRGQNSYNEQFF. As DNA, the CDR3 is TGTGCCTGGAGTAGGGGGCAGAACTCCTACAATGAGCAGTTCTTC.